The 27 T cell receptor beta chains listed next were all sequenced from one sample in a study of blood T cell repertoires in COVID-19. The assay was immunoSEQ multiplex PCR, and TCRdb's table has in-frame clones only and misses some. The repertoire holds roughly 130,000 clones, with approximately 81% as singletons. Sequences were obtained from peripheral blood. These receptors came from a woman aged 25 to 39 who had recovered from COVID-19.

This clone was picked up one time. J is TRBJ1-2 and V is TRBV30; 12 positions match TRBD1. The CDR3 has 20 residues. V dropped 2 bases and J dropped 1; count of bases not matched to a gene: 17. Per the germline V gene, CDR1 is GTSNPN and CDR2 is SVGIG (reference sequence). Written as DNA, the CDR3 is TGTGCCTGGAGTAAGCACTCCTCCGGGACAGGGGGCGCAGATAACTATGGCTACACCTTC. It codes for CAWSKHSSGTGGADNYGYTF.

Notes on this clone: At one of its ends the junction is not consistent with the germline gene, which may arise from a read error. This chain connects TRBV19 to TRBJ2-4, with unresolved D. The length of the CDR3 is 15 residues. The germline V gene has CDR1 LNHDA and CDR2 SQIVND (reference sequence). The CDR3 protein is CASNSGAVAKNIQYF. The CDR3 bases are TGTGCCAGTAATTCGGGTGCCGTAGCCAAGAACATTCAGTACTTC. The full variable domain, its missing parts supplied by reference TRBV19 and TRBJ2-4, is DGGITQSPKYLFRKEGQNVTLSCEQNLNHDAMYWYRQDPGQGLRLIYYSQIVNDFQKGDIAEGYSVSREKKESFPLTVTSAQKNPTAFYLCASNSGAVAKNIQYFGAGTRLSVL.

The V call is TRBV4-1, the J call TRBJ2-7; 7 positions agree with TRBD2. This CDR3 has 14 amino acids. With V trimmed by 1 base and J by 6 bases, 6 bases remained unmatched. Germline V CDR1 and CDR2: MGHRA, YSYEKL. In nucleotides, the CDR3 is TGCGCCAGCAGCCAAGGAGGACTAGGAGGCGAGCAGTACTTC. It codes for CASSQGGLGGEQYF.

The chain links TRBV29-1 to TRBJ1-3; D unclear. V lost 7 bases, J lost 0 bases, and 10 bases lay in between. Germline V gene sequence: CDR1 SQVTM, CDR2 ANQGSEA. This CDR3 has 13 amino acids. The CDR3 loop is CSAYRSSGNTIYF. Here the CDR3 DNA reads TGCAGCGCCTATCGGAGCTCTGGAAACACCATATATTTT.

This clone was counted only a few times. The chain couples TRBV9 to TRBJ2-5; 9 nucleotides align to TRBD2. CDR3 size: 18 residues. The V and J ends lost 4 bases and 0 bases, in that order; junction bases with no gene match: 13. Germline loops: CDR1 SGDLS, CDR2 YYNGEE. CDR3 loop: CASSIPPGVAGDQETQYF. The CDR3 region has the DNA TGTGCCAGCAGCATCCCTCCCGGAGTAGCGGGAGACCAAGAGACCCAGTACTTC.

This clone was seen only a few times. The chain uses TRBV18 and TRBJ1-3; D is unresolved. Trimming left V 2 bases short and J 3 bases short, with 14 bases between. CDR1 and CDR2 (germline): KGHSH, LQKENI. This CDR3 spans 16 amino acids. CDR3 in amino acids: CASSPGQGRHGNTIYF. CDR3 in DNA: TGTGCCAGCTCACCAGGTCAAGGAAGACATGGAAACACCATATATTTT. The full variable domain, completed using reference TRBV18 and TRBJ1-3, is NAGVMQNPRHLVRRRGQEARLRCSPMKGHSHVYWYRQLPEEGLKFMVYLQKENIIDESGMPKERFSAEFPKEGPSILRIQQVVRGDSAAYFCASSPGQGRHGNTIYFGEGSWLTVV.

Notes on this clone: Other DNA variants within this sample encode the same CDR3. The chain has TRBV5-1 and TRBJ2-1, with D unclear. CDR1 is SGHRS, CDR2 YFSETQ, per germline. V gave up 0 bases and J gave up 6 bases, with 4 bases separating them. This CDR3 comprises 12 residues. In DNA, the CDR3 is TGCGCCAGCAGCTTGGCGGGCAATGAGCAGTTCTTC. This encodes CASSLAGNEQFF.

The V call is TRBV27, the J call TRBJ1-3; 10 bases are shared with TRBD1. The CDR3 is 19 amino acids. CDR1 is MNHEY and CDR2 is SMNVEV in the germline V gene (reference sequence). J was trimmed by 0 bases and V by 4 bases; bases with no gene match: 12. The CDR3 reads CASSYRDRGSGSSGNTIYF. The CDR3 DNA reads as TGTGCCAGCAGTTACCGGGACAGGGGTTCCGGGAGCTCTGGAAACACCATATATTTT.

This clone was counted a few times. V usage is TRBV5-1 and J usage is TRBJ2-2; 7 bases line up with TRBD1. The CDR3 sequence is 14 residues long. The germline V gene has CDR1 SGHRS and CDR2 YFSETQ. Losses at the gene ends were 4 bases for V and 5 bases for J; bases not matched to a gene: 5. CDR3 nucleotides: TGCGCCAGCAGCCAACGACAGGGTACCGGGGAGCTGTTTTTT. Translating gives CASSQRQGTGELFF.

The CDR3 loop reads CASSYMGQGFPQHF. In DNA, the CDR3 is TGTGCCAGCAGTTACATGGGACAGGGCTTCCCCCAGCATTTT. The rearrangement joins TRBV6-2 or TRBV6-3 to TRBJ1-5, with 9 bases matching TRBD1. The CDR3 runs 14 residues. The ends lost 2 bases at V and 10 bases at J; junction bases unmatched: 6. Germline V gene sequence: CDR1 MNHEY, CDR2 SVGEGT.

The chain has TRBV5-1 and TRBJ1-3; maybe TRBD1 (5 bases). CDR1 and CDR2 (germline): SGHRS, YFSETQ. The CDR3 has 15 residues. Trimming took 0 bases from V and 2 from J, leaving 9 bases between them. The CDR3 protein is CASSLASGTGNTIYF. CDR3 sequence (DNA): TGCGCCAGCAGCTTGGCGTCAGGGACTGGAAACACCATATATTTT.

The chain combines TRBV4-1 with TRBJ1-2, with D possibly matching TRBD1 (6 bases). Trimming shortened V by 4 bases and J by 5 bases, and 20 bases separated the two germline ends. The CDR3 spans 16 residues. Germline assignment: CDR1 MGHRA and CDR2 YSYEKL. The CDR3 here is CASSPQALAGEYGYTF. The CDR3 nucleotides are TGCGCCAGCAGCCCGCAAGCCCTCGCAGGGGAGTATGGCTACACCTTC.

The chain has TRBV7-9 and TRBJ2-3; 7 bases are shared with TRBD1. CDR1 is SEHNR, CDR2 FQNEAQ, per germline (reference sequence). Losses at the gene ends were 5 bases for V and 0 bases for J; bases not matched to a gene: 11. CDR3 size: 17 residues. The CDR3 loop is CASSPWTGSPSTDTQYF. CDR3 in DNA: TGTGCCAGCAGCCCCTGGACAGGTTCACCCAGCACAGATACGCAGTATTTT.

The CDR3 DNA is TGTGCCAGTAGTAAGACAGGGGCCTACGAGCAGTACTTC. It encodes CASSKTGAYEQYF. The chain carries TRBV19 and TRBJ2-7, with 8 bases matching TRBD1. The CDR3 has 13 residues. Trimming cost V 4 bases and J 2 bases; bases outside gene matches: 1. Germline V gene sequence: CDR1 LNHDA, CDR2 SQIVND (reference sequence). The whole variable domain, filled in from reference TRBV19 and TRBJ2-7, reads DGGITQSPKYLFRKEGQNVTLSCEQNLNHDAMYWYRQDPGQGLRLIYYSQIVNDFQKGDIAEGYSVSREKKESFPLTVTSAQKNPTAFYLCASSKTGAYEQYFGPGTRLTVT.

The J gene is TRBJ1-4, the V gene TRBV6-5; D is undetermined. The CDR3 has 13 residues. Trimming pared 8 bases from V and 4 bases from J, leaving 11 bases between. Germline assignment: CDR1 MNHEY and CDR2 SVGAGI. The CDR3: CASARVINEKLFF. The CDR3 coding sequence is TGTGCCAGCGCCCGGGTGATTAATGAAAAACTGTTTTTT.

This chain uses TRBV28 with TRBJ1-5, with D possibly matching TRBD1 (5 bases). Germline CDR1 is MDHEN and CDR2 is SYDVKM. Trimming pared 5 bases from V and 2 bases from J, leaving 19 bases between. CDR3 length equals 17 residues. The CDR3 is CASSPGFGGGGNQPQHF. The CDR3 DNA is TGTGCCAGCAGTCCCGGTTTCGGGGGAGGGGGCAATCAGCCCCAGCATTTT.

The DNA for the CDR3 is TGTGCCAGCCGGGGGACGTCGAACACCGGGGAGCTGTTTTTT. This codes for CASRGTSNTGELFF. The chain uses TRBV5-4 and TRBJ2-2; perhaps TRBD2 as D (6 bases). Germline CDR1 is SGHNT and CDR2 is YYREEE (reference sequence). The CDR3 extends over 14 amino acids. Trimming pared 7 bases from V and 0 bases from J, leaving 10 bases between.

CDR3 DNA: TGTGCCAGCAGCTTAAGAATGGAGGGGTGGTGGAAACTGTTTTTT. Translating gives CASSLRMEGWWKLFF. The chain carries TRBV7-8 and TRBJ1-4, with D maybe TRBD1 (5 bases). Between the trimmed V and J ends, which lost 2 bases and 11 bases, there was a span of 18 bases. Germline loops: CDR1 SGHVS, CDR2 FQNEAQ. This CDR3 comprises 15 residues. The complete variable domain, with remaining parts taken from reference TRBV7-8 and TRBJ1-4, reads GAGVSQSPRYKVAKRGQDVALRCDPISGHVSLFWYQQALGQGPEFLTYFQNEAQLDKSGLPSDRFFAERPEGSVSTLKIQRTQQEDSAVYLCASSLRMEGWWKLFFGSGTQLSVL.

The gene calls are TRBV2 and TRBJ2-7, with D unclear. The V end lost 5 bases, the J end lost 0 bases, and 8 bases lay between the germline ends. There are 13 residues in the CDR3. From germline, CDR1 is SNHLY and CDR2 FYNNEI. CDR3 in DNA: TGTGCCAGCAGTCTGAGCCCCTCCTACGAGCAGTACTTC. Translated: CASSLSPSYEQYF.

This chain links TRBV24-1 with TRBJ2-3; D might be TRBD2 (5 bases). Per germline, CDR1 KGHDR and CDR2 SFDVKD. Trimming took 2 bases from V and 2 from J, leaving 19 bases between them. The CDR3 covers 18 residues. CDR3 nucleotide sequence: TGTGCCACCAGTGATTCGGACCCTAGCTCGGGTAACACAGATACGCAGTATTTT. It encodes CATSDSDPSSGNTDTQYF.

The chain links TRBV2 to TRBJ2-3; the D gene is possibly TRBD1 (5 bases). This CDR3 spans 14 amino acids. Germline V gives CDR1 SNHLY, CDR2 FYNNEI. V was shortened by 5 bases and J by 0 bases, with 9 bases between the two germline ends. The CDR3 spells CASSTQGSTDTQYF. The CDR3 nucleotides read TGTGCCAGCAGTACCCAGGGTAGCACAGATACGCAGTATTTT.

The V call is TRBV27, the J call TRBJ2-1, with 8 bases identical to TRBD2. The CDR3 is made up of 16 amino acids. Germline loops: CDR1 MNHEY, CDR2 SMNVEV (reference sequence). With V trimmed by 4 bases and J by 4 bases, 9 bases remained unmatched. CDR3 sequence reads: CASSYKLADLYNEQFF. CDR3 in DNA: TGTGCCAGCAGTTACAAACTAGCGGATCTTTACAATGAGCAGTTCTTC.

This sequence joins TRBV11-2 and TRBJ2-7, with no clear D. The CDR3 is 14 amino acids. Trimming took off 1 base at V and 3 bases at J, with 10 bases between the two ends. The germline V gene encodes CDR1 SGHAT and CDR2 FQNNGV. This CDR3 reads CASSLVSLNYEQYF. The CDR3 DNA sequence: TGTGCCAGCAGCTTAGTATCACTAAACTACGAGCAGTACTTC.

This rearrangement joins TRBV18 to TRBJ1-2, with 9 nucleotides matching TRBD1. Germline V CDR1 and CDR2: KGHSH, LQKENI. The CDR3 covers 14 residues. With V trimmed by 5 bases and J by 4 bases, 5 bases remained unmatched. CDR3 sequence reads: CASSSGTGSYGYTF. The CDR3 DNA follows: TGTGCCAGCTCATCCGGGACAGGGAGCTATGGCTACACCTTC.

The chain couples TRBV29-1 to TRBJ1-1; D possibly corresponds to TRBD1 (6 bases). The CDR3 contains 14 residues. CDR1 is SQVTM and CDR2 is ANQGSEA in the germline V gene. V was cut by 5 bases and J by 1 base, with 14 bases left in between. The CDR3 nucleotides read TGCAGCGTTTCGAGCGACAGGTCGAACACTGAAGCTTTCTTT. It translates to CSVSSDRSNTEAFF.

This clone has just one count. The gene calls are TRBV18 and TRBJ2-1; 8 positions agree with TRBD2. J lost 0 bases, V lost 8 bases, and 6 bases had no gene match. Germline CDR1 is KGHSH and CDR2 is LQKENI. The CDR3 is made up of 15 amino acids. This chain's CDR3 is CASRTGGSSYNEQFF. CDR3 coding DNA: TGTGCCAGCCGCACGGGGGGGAGCTCCTACAATGAGCAGTTCTTC.

V and J are TRBV5-4 and TRBJ2-2, with 7 positions matching TRBD1. Germline lookup yields CDR1 SGHNT and CDR2 YYREEE (reference sequence). The ends lost 4 bases at V and 2 bases at J; junction bases unmatched: 5. This CDR3 spans 15 amino acids. The CDR3 DNA follows: TGTGCCAGCAGCCCCGGGACAGTTAACACCGGGGAGCTGTTTTTT. It translates to CASSPGTVNTGELFF.